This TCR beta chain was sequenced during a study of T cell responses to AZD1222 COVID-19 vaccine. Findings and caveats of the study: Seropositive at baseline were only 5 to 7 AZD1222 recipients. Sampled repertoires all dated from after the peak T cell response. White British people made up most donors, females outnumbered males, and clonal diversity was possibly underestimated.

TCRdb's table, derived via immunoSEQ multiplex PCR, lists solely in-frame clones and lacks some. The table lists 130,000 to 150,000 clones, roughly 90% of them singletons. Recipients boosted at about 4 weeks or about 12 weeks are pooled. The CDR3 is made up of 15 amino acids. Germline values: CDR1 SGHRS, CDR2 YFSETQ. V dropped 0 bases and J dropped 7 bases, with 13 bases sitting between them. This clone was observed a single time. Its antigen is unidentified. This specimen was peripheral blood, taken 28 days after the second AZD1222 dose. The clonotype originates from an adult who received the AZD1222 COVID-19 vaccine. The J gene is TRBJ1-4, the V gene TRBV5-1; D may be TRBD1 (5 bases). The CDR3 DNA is TGCGCCAGCAGCTTGGTAGGCAGGGAAGGTGAAAAACTGTTTTTT. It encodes CASSLVGREGEKLFF. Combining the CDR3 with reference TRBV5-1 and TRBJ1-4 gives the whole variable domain KAGVTQTPRYLIKTRGQQVTLSCSPISGHRSVSWYQQTPGQGLQFLFEYFSETQRNKGNFPGRFSGRQFSNSRSEMNVSTLELGDSALYLCASSLVGREGEKLFFGSGTQLSVL.